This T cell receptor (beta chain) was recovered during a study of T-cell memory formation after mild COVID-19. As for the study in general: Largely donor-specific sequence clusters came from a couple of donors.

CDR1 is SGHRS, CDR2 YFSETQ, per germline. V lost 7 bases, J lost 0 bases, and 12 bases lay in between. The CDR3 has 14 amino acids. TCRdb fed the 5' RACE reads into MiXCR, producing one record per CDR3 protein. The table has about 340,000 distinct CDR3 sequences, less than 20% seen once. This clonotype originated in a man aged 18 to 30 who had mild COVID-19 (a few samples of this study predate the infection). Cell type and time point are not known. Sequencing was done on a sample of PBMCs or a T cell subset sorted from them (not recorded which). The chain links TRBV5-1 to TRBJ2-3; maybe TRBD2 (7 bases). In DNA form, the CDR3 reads TGCGCCAGCGGGGGGGCCAGAAGCACAGATACGCAGTATTTT. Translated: CASGGARSTDTQYF.